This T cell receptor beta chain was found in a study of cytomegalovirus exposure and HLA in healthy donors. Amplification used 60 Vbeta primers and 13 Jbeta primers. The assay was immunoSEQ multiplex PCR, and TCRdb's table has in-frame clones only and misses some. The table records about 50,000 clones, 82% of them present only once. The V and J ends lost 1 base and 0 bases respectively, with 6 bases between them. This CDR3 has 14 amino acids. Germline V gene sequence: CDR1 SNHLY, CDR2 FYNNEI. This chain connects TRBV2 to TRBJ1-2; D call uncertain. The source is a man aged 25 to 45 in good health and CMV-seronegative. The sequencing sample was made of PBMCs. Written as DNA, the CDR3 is TGTGCCAGCAGTGAAGACGGTACTAACTATGGCTACACCTTC. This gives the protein CASSEDGTNYGYTF.